Listed below are T cell receptor beta chains from one sample, sequenced in a study of T cells after yellow fever vaccination. TCRdb re-analysed the 5' RACE reads in MiXCR, keeping a single row per CDR3 protein. The sample consists of 250,000 to 400,000 distinct CDR3 sequences, approximately 4.5% of them appearing once. The sample was PBMCs, taken 15 days after the yellow fever booster vaccination. The receptor source for this set is a man younger than 35 who received the YFV17D yellow fever vaccine. Each CDR3 is given without its conserved first and last residue. The order of the fields is CDR3 length, V gene, J gene, CDR3 protein.

>11|TRBV7-3|TRBJ1-1
ASSSDTNTEAF
>11|TRBV29-1|TRBJ2-5
SVVPGTEETQY
>13|TRBV7-2|TRBJ1-1
ASSQRGPSNTEAF
>14|TRBV5-6|TRBJ1-1
ASSPNAGTQNTEAF
>14|TRBV7-6|TRBJ1-1
ASSSKVRFMNTEAF
>13|TRBV4-3|TRBJ1-2
ASSQVLSDVYGYT
>12|TRBV20-1|TRBJ1-5
SAPEYYSNQPQH
>16|TRBV14|TRBJ2-6
ASSQDRKRDSGANVLT
>13|TRBV15|TRBJ2-1
ATSRKDRPYNEQF
>13|TRBV20-1|TRBJ2-3
SASGGLRPTDTQY
>11|TRBV7-9|TRBJ2-2
ASSRGGHRELF
>12|TRBV29-1|TRBJ2-1
SGVPGGPNNEQF
>12|TRBV7-9|TRBJ1-4
ASRRQATNEKLF
>11|TRBV7-9|TRBJ1-2
ASSLYFDYGYT
>14|TRBV3-1|TRBJ1-1
ASSQRTGGLNTEAF
>14|TRBV7-2|TRBJ2-1
ASSLVWTIGGNEQF
>13|TRBV4-2|TRBJ1-4
ASSQVEGTNEKLF
>10|TRBV20-1|TRBJ2-5
SARHTLETQY
>12|TRBV5-1|TRBJ1-1
ASSSPSTGTEAF
>11|TRBV4-3|TRBJ2-1
ASSQELVNEQF
>13|TRBV5-1|TRBJ1-1
ASSLMQGTNTEAF
>12|TRBV20-1|TRBJ1-2
SAIYRDTVYGYT
>13|TRBV6-2/TRBV6-3|TRBJ1-1
ASSYPYRGNTEAF
>13|TRBV27|TRBJ2-3
ASTSGGASTDTQY
>11|TRBV5-1|TRBJ2-7
ASSSGQTYEQY
>16|TRBV10-3|TRBJ2-7
AIRPILTGTGDSYEQY
>13|TRBV5-1|TRBJ2-1
ASSWGEGYRDEQF
>17|TRBV19|TRBJ2-3
ASGEGEDVPFTSTDTQY
>10|TRBV20-1|TRBJ2-5
SVEVPGGTQY
>13|TRBV7-2|TRBJ2-7
ASSLAGRGVDEQY
>14|TRBV11-2|TRBJ1-1
ASSTLPAGGQVEAF